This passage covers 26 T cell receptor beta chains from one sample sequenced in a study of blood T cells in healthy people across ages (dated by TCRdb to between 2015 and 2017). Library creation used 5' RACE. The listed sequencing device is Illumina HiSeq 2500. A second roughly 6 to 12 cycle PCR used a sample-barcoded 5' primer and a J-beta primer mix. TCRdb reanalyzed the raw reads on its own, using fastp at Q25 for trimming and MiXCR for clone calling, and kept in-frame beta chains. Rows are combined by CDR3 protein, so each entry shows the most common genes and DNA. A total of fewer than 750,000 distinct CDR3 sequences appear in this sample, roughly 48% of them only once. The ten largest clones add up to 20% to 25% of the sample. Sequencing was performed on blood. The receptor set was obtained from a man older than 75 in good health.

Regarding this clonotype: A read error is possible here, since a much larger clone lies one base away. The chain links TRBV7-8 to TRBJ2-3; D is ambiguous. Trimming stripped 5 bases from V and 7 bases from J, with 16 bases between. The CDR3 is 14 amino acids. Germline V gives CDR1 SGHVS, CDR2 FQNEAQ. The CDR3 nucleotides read TGTGCCAGCAGCGTAGGTCCCGGTGGATATACGCAGTATTTT. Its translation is CASSVGPGGYTQYF.

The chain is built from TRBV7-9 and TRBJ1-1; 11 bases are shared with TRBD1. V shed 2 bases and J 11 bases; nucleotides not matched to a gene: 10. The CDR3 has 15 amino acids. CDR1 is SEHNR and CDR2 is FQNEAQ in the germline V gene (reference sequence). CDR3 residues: CASSLSGQGARLAFF. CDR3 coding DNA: TGTGCCAGCAGCTTATCCGGACAGGGGGCGAGACTCGCTTTCTTT.

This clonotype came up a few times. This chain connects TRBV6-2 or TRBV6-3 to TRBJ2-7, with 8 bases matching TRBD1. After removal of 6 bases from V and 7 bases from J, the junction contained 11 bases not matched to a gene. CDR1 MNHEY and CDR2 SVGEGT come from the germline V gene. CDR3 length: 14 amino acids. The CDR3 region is CASSPTGGHKEQYF. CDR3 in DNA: TGTGCCAGCAGCCCAACAGGGGGACATAAGGAGCAGTACTTC.

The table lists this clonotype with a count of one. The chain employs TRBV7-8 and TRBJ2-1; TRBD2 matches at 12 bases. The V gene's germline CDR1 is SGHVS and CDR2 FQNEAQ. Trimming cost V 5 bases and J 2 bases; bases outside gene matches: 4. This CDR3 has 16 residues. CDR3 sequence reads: CASSTSGGTTYNEQFF. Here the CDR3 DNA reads TGTGCCAGCAGCACTAGCGGGGGGACAACCTACAATGAGCAGTTCTTC.

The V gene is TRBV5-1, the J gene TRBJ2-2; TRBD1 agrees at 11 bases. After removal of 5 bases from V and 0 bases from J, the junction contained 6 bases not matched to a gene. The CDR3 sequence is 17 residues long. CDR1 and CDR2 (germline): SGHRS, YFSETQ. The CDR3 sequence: CASSSRTGGSNTGELFF. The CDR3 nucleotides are TGCGCCAGCAGTTCCCGGACAGGGGGCTCGAACACCGGGGAGCTGTTTTTT. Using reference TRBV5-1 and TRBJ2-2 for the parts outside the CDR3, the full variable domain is KAGVTQTPRYLIKTRGQQVTLSCSPISGHRSVSWYQQTPGQGLQFLFEYFSETQRNKGNFPGRFSGRQFSNSRSEMNVSTLELGDSALYLCASSSRTGGSNTGELFFGEGSRLTVL.

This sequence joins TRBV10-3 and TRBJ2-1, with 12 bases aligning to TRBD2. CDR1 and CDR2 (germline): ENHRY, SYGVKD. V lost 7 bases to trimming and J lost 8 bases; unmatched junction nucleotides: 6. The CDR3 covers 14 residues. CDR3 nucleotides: TGTGCCATCAAGACTAGCGGGAGTCACGATGAGCAGTTCTTC. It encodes CAIKTSGSHDEQFF.

The CDR3 spells CASSLHGTGVGYTF. The CDR3 region has the DNA TGTGCCAGCAGCTTACATGGGACAGGGGTTGGCTACACCTTC. V and J are TRBV7-2 and TRBJ1-2; TRBD1 aligns across 10 bases. The CDR3 sequence is 14 residues long. After removal of 2 bases from V and 7 bases from J, the junction contained 4 bases not matched to a gene. Germline V CDR1 and CDR2: SGHTA, FQGNSA.

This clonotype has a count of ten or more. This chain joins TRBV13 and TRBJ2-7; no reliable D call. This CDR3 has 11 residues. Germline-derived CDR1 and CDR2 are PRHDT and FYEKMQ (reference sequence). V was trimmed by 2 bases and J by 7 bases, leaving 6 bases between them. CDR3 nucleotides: TGTGCCAGCAGCTTATTTGGGGAGCAGTACTTC. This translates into CASSLFGEQYF.

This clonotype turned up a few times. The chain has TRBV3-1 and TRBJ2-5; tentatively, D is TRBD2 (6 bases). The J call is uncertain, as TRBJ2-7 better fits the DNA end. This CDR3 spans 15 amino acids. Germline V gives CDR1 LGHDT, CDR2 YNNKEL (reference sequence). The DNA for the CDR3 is TGTGCCAGCAGCCAGGGACTCGGGGGTACGAACGAGCAGTACTTC. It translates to CASSQGLGGTNEQYF.

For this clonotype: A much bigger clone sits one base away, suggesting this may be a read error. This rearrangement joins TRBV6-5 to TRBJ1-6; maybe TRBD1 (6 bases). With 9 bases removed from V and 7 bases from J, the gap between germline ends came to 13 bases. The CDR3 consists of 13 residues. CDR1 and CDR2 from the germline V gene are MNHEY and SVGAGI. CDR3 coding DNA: TGTGCCAGTGGACTACAGGGAAATTCACCCCTCCACTTT. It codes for CASGLQGNSPLHF.

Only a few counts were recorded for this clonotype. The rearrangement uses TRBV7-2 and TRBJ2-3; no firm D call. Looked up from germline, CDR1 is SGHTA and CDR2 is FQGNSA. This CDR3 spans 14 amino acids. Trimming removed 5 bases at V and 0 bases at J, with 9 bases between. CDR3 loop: CASSPLRSTDTQYF. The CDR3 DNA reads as TGTGCCAGCAGCCCTTTGCGGAGCACAGATACGCAGTATTTT.

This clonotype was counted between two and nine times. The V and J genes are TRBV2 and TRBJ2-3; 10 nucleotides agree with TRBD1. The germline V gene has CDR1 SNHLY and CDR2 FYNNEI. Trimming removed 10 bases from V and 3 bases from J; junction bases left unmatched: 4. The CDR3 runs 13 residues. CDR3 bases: TGTGCCAACTCGGGACAGGGGACAGATACGCAGTATTTT. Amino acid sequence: CANSGQGTDTQYF.

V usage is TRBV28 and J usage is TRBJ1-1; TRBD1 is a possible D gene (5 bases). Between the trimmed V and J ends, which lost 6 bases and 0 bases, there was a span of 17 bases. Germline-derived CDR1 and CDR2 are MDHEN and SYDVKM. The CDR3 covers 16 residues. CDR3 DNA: TGTGCCAGCAGGTCGGGAGGGGAGGGAATGAACACTGAAGCTTTCTTT. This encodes CASRSGGEGMNTEAFF. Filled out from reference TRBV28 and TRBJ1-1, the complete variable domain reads DVKVTQSSRYLVKRTGEKVFLECVQDMDHENMFWYRQDPGLGLRLIYFSYDVKMKEKGDIPEGYSVSREKKERFSLILESASTNQTSMYLCASRSGGEGMNTEAFFGQGTRLTVV.

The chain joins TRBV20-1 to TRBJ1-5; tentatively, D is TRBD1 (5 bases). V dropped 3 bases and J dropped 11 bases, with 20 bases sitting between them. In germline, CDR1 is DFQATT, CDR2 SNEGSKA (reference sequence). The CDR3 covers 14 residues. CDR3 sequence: CSARRPGRMGAQHF. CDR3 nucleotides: TGCAGTGCTAGGCGACCGGGACGGATGGGAGCCCAGCATTTT.

The DNA for the CDR3 is TGTGCCAGCAGAGGGGGGGGGCGTGAGCAGTTCTTC. Protein sequence: CASRGGGREQFF. V gene TRBV12-3 or TRBV12-4 combines with J gene TRBJ2-1, with TRBD2 as a possible D gene (7 bases). This CDR3 contains 12 residues. V was shortened by 6 bases and J by 9 bases, with 12 bases between the two germline ends.

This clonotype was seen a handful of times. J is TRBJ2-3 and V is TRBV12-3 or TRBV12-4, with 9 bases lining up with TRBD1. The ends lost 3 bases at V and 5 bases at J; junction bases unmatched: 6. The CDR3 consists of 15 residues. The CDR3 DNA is TGTGCCAGCAGTTTTAGGACAGGGGTGTTAGATACGCAGTATTTT. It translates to CASSFRTGVLDTQYF.

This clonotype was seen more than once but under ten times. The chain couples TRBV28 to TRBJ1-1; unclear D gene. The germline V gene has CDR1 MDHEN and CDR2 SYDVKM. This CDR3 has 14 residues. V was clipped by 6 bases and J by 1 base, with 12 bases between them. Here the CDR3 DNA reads TGTGCCAGCAGACCAACGGGCGCGAACACTGAAGCTTTCTTT. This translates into CASRPTGANTEAFF.

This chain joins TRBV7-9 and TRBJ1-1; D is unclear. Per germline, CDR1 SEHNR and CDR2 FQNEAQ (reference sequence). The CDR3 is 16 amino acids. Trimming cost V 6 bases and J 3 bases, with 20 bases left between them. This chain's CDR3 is CASSSHLRMRDTEAFF. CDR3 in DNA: TGTGCCAGCAGTTCTCACCTCAGGATGAGGGACACTGAAGCTTTCTTT. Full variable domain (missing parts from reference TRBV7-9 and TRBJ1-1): DTGVSQNPRHKITKRGQNVTFRCDPISEHNRLYWYRQTLGQGPEFLTYFQNEAQLEKSRLLSDRFSAERPKGSFSTLEIQRTEQGDSAMYLCASSSHLRMRDTEAFFGQGTRLTVV.

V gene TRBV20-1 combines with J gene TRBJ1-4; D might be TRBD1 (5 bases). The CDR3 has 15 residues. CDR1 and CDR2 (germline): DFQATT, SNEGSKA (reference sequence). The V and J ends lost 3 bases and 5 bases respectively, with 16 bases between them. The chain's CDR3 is CSASAVGGRNEKLFF. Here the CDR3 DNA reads TGCAGTGCTAGCGCCGTCGGGGGTAGGAATGAAAAACTGTTTTTT.

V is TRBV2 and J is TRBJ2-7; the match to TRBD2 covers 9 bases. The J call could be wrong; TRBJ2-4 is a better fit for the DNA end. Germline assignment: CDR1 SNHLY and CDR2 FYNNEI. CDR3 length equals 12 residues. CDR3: CASSGGRVIQYF. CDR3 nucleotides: TGTGCCAGCAGTGGCGGGAGGGTCATTCAGTACTTC.

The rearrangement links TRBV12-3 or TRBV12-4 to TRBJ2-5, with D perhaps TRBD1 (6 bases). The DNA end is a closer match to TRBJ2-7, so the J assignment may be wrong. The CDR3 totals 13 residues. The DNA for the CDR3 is TGTGCCAGCAGTACCAGGACAGCATACGAGCAGTACTTC. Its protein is CASSTRTAYEQYF.

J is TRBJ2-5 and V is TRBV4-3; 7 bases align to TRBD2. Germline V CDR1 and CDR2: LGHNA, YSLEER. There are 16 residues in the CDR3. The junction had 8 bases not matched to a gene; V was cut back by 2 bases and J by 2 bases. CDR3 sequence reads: CASSQQLARIQETQYF. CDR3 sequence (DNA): TGCGCCAGCAGCCAACAACTAGCGCGCATACAAGAGACCCAGTACTTC.

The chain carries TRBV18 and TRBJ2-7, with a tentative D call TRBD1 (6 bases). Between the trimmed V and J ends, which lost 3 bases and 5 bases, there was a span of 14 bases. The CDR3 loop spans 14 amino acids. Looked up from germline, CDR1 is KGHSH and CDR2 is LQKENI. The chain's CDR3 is CASSPQTGTDEQYF. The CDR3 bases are TGTGCCAGCTCACCGCAGACAGGAACTGACGAGCAGTACTTC.

CDR3 sequence (DNA): TGCAGTGCCGGACCGGGACTCATGACTTCGGAGCAGTACTTC. Amino acid sequence: CSAGPGLMTSEQYF. V is TRBV20-1 and J is TRBJ2-5; weak D call: TRBD2 (6 bases). Trimming pared 6 bases from V and 11 bases from J, leaving 25 bases between. Germline V CDR1 and CDR2: DFQATT, SNEGSKA (reference sequence). CDR3 size: 14 residues.

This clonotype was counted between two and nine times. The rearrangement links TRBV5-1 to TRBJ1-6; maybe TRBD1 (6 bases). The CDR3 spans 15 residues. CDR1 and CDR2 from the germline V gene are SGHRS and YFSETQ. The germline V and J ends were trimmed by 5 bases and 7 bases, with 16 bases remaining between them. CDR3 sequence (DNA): TGCGCCAGCAGGGCGCAACGGGACACGAATTCACCCCTCCACTTT. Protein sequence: CASRAQRDTNSPLHF. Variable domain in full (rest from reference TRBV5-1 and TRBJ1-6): KAGVTQTPRYLIKTRGQQVTLSCSPISGHRSVSWYQQTPGQGLQFLFEYFSETQRNKGNFPGRFSGRQFSNSRSEMNVSTLELGDSALYLCASRAQRDTNSPLHFGNGTRLTVT.

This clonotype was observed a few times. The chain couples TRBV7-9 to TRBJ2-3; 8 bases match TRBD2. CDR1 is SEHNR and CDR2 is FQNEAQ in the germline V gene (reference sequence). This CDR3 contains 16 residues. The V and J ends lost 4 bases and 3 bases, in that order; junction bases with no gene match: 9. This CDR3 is CASSSGGTTKTDTQYF. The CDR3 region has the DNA TGTGCCAGCAGCTCGGGAGGGACGACTAAGACAGATACGCAGTATTTT.